This TCR beta chain was sequenced for a study of identical twins. Unique molecular identifiers were present on cDNA, and template switching added a universal primer site. TCRdb re-called the 5' RACE reads through MiXCR, storing one row per CDR3 protein. The table lists about 530,000 distinct CDR3 sequences, roughly 15% of them singletons. The germline gives CDR1 SGDLS, CDR2 YYNGEE. V was trimmed by 0 bases and J by 2 bases, leaving 17 bases between them. The CDR3 is 17 amino acids. On this clonotype itself: Its antigen is currently unknown.

Whole-study results and caveats: Part of the zero-insertion signal could reflect confounding by invariant MAIT and iNKT cells. Findings came from cross-sectional statistics, without long-term follow-up of donors.

Separately, the same data were catalogued under a study of yellow fever vaccine responses in identical twins.

The receptor was isolated from a woman younger than 30 in good health. Material for sequencing was CD4+ T cells sorted from blood. The chain carries TRBV9 and TRBJ2-5, with D perhaps matching TRBD2 (5 bases). For the CDR3, the DNA is TGTGCCAGCAGCGTAGCCCTCCCTGGGAGCGGTCAAGAGACCCAGTACTTC. This translates into CASSVALPGSGQETQYF.